Below are 12 T cell receptor beta chains sequenced from a single sample in a study of breast tumors, draining lymph nodes, adjacent tissues. TCRdb re-called the multiplex PCR reads with MiXCR, one entry per CDR3 protein. The profile shows about 180,000 distinct CDR3 sequences, 30% to 40% of them singletons. Breast cancer patients provided tissue from their axillary draining lymph nodes. The sequenced material came from axillary lymph node tissue. These receptors were obtained from a female donor with breast cancer. Some clones in this sample may be carry-over from other donors' samples.

This clonotype has at least ten counts. The gene calls are TRBV30 and TRBJ2-2; TRBD2 matches at 7 bases. The CDR3 runs to 13 residues. Trimming at V came to 2 bases and at J to 6 bases, leaving 3 bases not matched to a gene. Germline V gives CDR1 GTSNPN, CDR2 SVGIG (reference sequence). In nucleotides, the CDR3 is TGTGCCTGGAGTTTCACTAGCGCCGGGGAGCTGTTTTTT. Residues: CAWSFTSAGELFF.

This clonotype showed up many times. The gene calls are TRBV6-5 and TRBJ2-5, with a tentative D call TRBD1 (6 bases). This CDR3 has 17 amino acids. V gave up 4 bases and J gave up 2 bases, with 20 bases separating them. Germline-derived CDR1 and CDR2 are MNHEY and SVGAGI. The CDR3 loop reads CASSSLGGILGQETQYF. The DNA for the CDR3 is TGTGCCAGCAGTTCCCTTGGGGGCATTTTGGGGCAAGAGACCCAGTACTTC.

This clonotype was detected many times. The chain has TRBV20-1 and TRBJ2-7, with 7 bases fitting TRBD1. Germline loops: CDR1 DFQATT, CDR2 SNEGSKA (reference sequence). The CDR3 is 13 amino acids. J was trimmed by 4 bases and V by 0 bases; bases with no gene match: 3. CDR3 DNA sequence: TGCAGTGCTAGAGAGACAGGGCCGTACGAGCAGTACTTC. Its protein is CSARETGPYEQYF.

This clonotype was seen repeatedly, ten times or more. The chain is built from TRBV4-1 and TRBJ2-5; D not resolved. V gave up 1 base and J gave up 4 bases, with 10 bases separating them. The germline V gene has CDR1 MGHRA and CDR2 YSYEKL. The CDR3 length is 14 residues. CDR3 sequence reads: CASSQVSLPETQYF. In DNA, the CDR3 is TGCGCCAGCAGCCAAGTAAGCCTTCCAGAGACCCAGTACTTC.

There are a few counts of this clonotype. The CDR3 loop is CASSALGTSLGGELFF. CDR3 sequence (DNA): TGTGCCAGCAGTGCCCTCGGGACTAGCCTGGGCGGGGAGCTGTTTTTT. The chain joins TRBV6-2 or TRBV6-3 to TRBJ2-2; 9 bases are a match to TRBD2. Germline V gene data show CDR1 as MNHEY and CDR2 as SVGEGT. V gave up 5 bases and J gave up 7 bases; unmatched junction bases: 11. The CDR3 contains 16 residues.

This chain links TRBV12-3 or TRBV12-4 with TRBJ1-2, with D possibly being TRBD1 (5 bases). Trimming shortened V by 5 bases and J by 13 bases, and 14 bases separated the two germline ends. This CDR3 spans 11 amino acids. CDR3 nucleotides: TGTGCCAGCAGTCCCGGGGCGGGGTTCACCTTC. Protein: CASSPGAGFTF.

The J gene is TRBJ1-6, the V gene TRBV5-6, with D possibly matching TRBD1 (5 bases). Trimming stripped 4 bases from V and 12 bases from J, with 14 bases between. CDR1 SGHDT and CDR2 YYEEEE come from the germline V gene. The CDR3 consists of 13 residues. CDR3 protein: CASSLRGGEPLHF. The CDR3 DNA reads as TGTGCCAGCAGCCTCCGGGGGGGGGAACCCCTCCACTTT. Based on the CDR3 plus reference TRBV5-6 and TRBJ1-6, the full variable domain is DAGVTQSPTHLIKTRGQQVTLRCSPKSGHDTVSWYQQALGQGPQFIFQYYEEEERQRGNFPDRFSGHQFPNYSSELNVNALLLGDSALYLCASSLRGGEPLHFGNGTRLTVT.

This clonotype was recorded once. The genes are TRBV28 and TRBJ2-2, with D tentatively TRBD2 (6 bases). This CDR3 has 14 amino acids. Germline values: CDR1 MDHEN, CDR2 SYDVKM. V was shortened by 3 bases and J by 4 bases, with 9 bases between the two germline ends. The CDR3 nucleotides are TGTGCCAGCAGTTTCCCGCGGGGCACCGGGGAGCTGTTTTTT. Translated: CASSFPRGTGELFF. The whole variable domain, remainder taken from reference TRBV28 and TRBJ2-2, is DVKVTQSSRYLVKRTGEKVFLECVQDMDHENMFWYRQDPGLGLRLIYFSYDVKMKEKGDIPEGYSVSREKKERFSLILESASTNQTSMYLCASSFPRGTGELFFGEGSRLTVL.

About this clonotype itself: The missing conserved phenylalanine or tryptophan at the end of this CDR3 makes a read error likely. The genes are TRBV29-1 and TRBJ1-2, with D unresolved. V was cut by 7 bases and J by 4 bases, with 16 bases left in between. Germline CDR1 reads SQVTM; CDR2 reads ANQGSEA. The CDR3 totals 13 residues. CDR3 sequence (DNA): TGCAGCGGGGCTGTCCAGGAGACCTATGGCTACACCCTC. Protein sequence: CSGAVQETYGYTL.

This clonotype was observed many times. This chain connects TRBV24-1 to TRBJ2-3, with D perhaps assigned TRBD1 or TRBD2 (8 bases each). Deletions cut 6 bases from V and 3 bases from J, with 18 bases between. Germline CDR1 and CDR2: KGHDR and SFDVKD. This CDR3 is 16 amino acids long. CDR3 nucleotides: TGTGCCACCAGTACGGGGGGGACAGGTGCGACAGATACGCAGTATTTT. Translation: CATSTGGTGATDTQYF.

This clonotype occurred many times. V and J are TRBV11-2 and TRBJ1-4; TRBD1 agrees at 9 bases. CDR3 size: 16 residues. Germline V gene sequence: CDR1 SGHAT, CDR2 FQNNGV. The trim removed 1 base at V and 7 bases at J, leaving 7 bases unmatched. In DNA form, the CDR3 reads TGTGCCAGCAGCTTAGGGGACAGGGTGGGGATTGAAAAACTGTTTTTT. Protein product: CASSLGDRVGIEKLFF. Full variable domain (rest looked up from reference TRBV11-2 and TRBJ1-4): EAGVAQSPRYKIIEKRQSVAFWCNPISGHATLYWYQQILGQGPKLLIQFQNNGVVDDSQLPKDRFSAERLKGVDSTLKIQPAKLEDSAVYLCASSLGDRVGIEKLFFGSGTQLSVL.

CDR3 in amino acids: CASSAPLGFPAIDEQFF. In DNA, the CDR3 is TGTGCCAGCAGTGCCCCCTTGGGGTTTCCGGCGATCGATGAGCAGTTCTTC. The chain links TRBV28 to TRBJ2-1; D uncertain. The CDR3 is 17 residues long. Trimming cost V 5 bases and J 8 bases, with 25 bases left between them. In germline, CDR1 is MDHEN, CDR2 SYDVKM. The full variable domain, with the rest looked up from reference TRBV28 and TRBJ2-1, is DVKVTQSSRYLVKRTGEKVFLECVQDMDHENMFWYRQDPGLGLRLIYFSYDVKMKEKGDIPEGYSVSREKKERFSLILESASTNQTSMYLCASSAPLGFPAIDEQFFGPGTRLTVL.